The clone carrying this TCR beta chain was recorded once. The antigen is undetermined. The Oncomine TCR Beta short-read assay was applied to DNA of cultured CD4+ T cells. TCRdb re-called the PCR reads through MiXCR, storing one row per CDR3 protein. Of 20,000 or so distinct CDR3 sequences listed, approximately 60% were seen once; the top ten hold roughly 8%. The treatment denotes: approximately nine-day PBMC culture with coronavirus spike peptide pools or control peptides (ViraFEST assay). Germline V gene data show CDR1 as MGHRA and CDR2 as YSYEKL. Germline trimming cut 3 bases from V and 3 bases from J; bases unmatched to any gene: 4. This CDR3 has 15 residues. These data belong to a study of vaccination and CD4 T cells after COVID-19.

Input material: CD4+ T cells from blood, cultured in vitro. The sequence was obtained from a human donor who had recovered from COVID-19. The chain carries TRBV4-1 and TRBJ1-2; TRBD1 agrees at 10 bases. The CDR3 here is CASSHVGQGDYGYTF. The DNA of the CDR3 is TGCGCCAGCAGCCACGTCGGACAGGGGGACTATGGCTACACCTTC.